This TCR beta chain was sequenced during a study of shared clonotypes between healthy human individuals (dated by TCRdb to 2018 to 2021). For context, the study as a whole: The cohort included three men and a couple of women between 18 and 49 years of age. For each donor, CD4 naive and CD4 memory were each run on three plates, CD8 naive on two plates, and CD8 memory on one plate. Per donor, leukapheresis produced somewhere between about 0.94 and 9.5 billion PBMCs. Libraries were prepared and TCR repertoires were sequenced by different laboratories using diverse techniques, in order to increase sequencing depth and limit assay-specific biases. To estimate repertoire size and how much clonotype sharing occurs between individuals, the study deeply sequenced the blood TCR repertoires of roughly 5 healthy adults. What the research found in general, with its limitations: Because the study included a small number of donors, the genetic and exposure-history diversity represented was limited. Compared with non-shared clonotypes, the clonotypes found in all four sorted-subset donors had higher generation probabilities. Even with the large sequencing depth, rarefaction of the sorted-subset datasets indicated that sequencing was incomplete. When a handful of donors were compared, the shared fraction of clonotypes was around 5% for naive CD4, less than 4% for naive CD8, more than 2% for memory CD4, and 0.35% to 0.4% for memory CD8. Naive subsets generally had larger estimated clonotype richness than memory subsets did. Pairwise subsampling led to the expectation that sequencing depth would affect the degree of clonotype sharing among donors. Sampling was restricted to blood, and TCR repertoires in tissues likely differ from the TCR repertoires found in blood.

V is pruned by 2 bases and J by 2 bases, leaving 1 base of the junction without a gene match. The germline V gene provides CDR1 MGHDK and CDR2 SYGVNS. Inclusive of the bounding cysteine and phenylalanine, the CDR3 is 14 residues long. This entry keeps only the CDR3 DNA: 42 bases, framed from base 1. CD8 naive samples were obtained by positive selection for CCR7 among CD45RO-negative cells, yielding a CD45RA+CCR7+ population from which TemRA cells were excluded. The donors were healthy, HIV-negative adults with no recently reported acute infections or vaccinations. Every donor was a Caucasian adult residing in Nashville, Tennessee, USA. Blood was obtained by leukapheresis, after which PBMCs were separated by Ficoll-Histopaque density gradient centrifugation and cryopreserved in liquid nitrogen vapor phase. Purity and quantity of every magnetically sorted T cell population were checked by analytical flow cytometry. Genomic DNA was isolated from every sorted fraction and measured by UV absorbance on a Nanodrop 2000c.

TCR CDR3 regions were amplified from genomic DNA by multiplex PCR using the deep immunoSEQ assay. For each cell subset, the extracted genomic DNA was distributed evenly across all wells of several immunoSEQ 96-well plates, and each plate served as one replicate. For sorted subsets, approximately 190 ng of genomic DNA, equivalent to 30,000 or so T cell genomes, went into each replicate PCR. Purified libraries were quantified with a Qubit 3.0 fluorometer, sized on a Bioanalyzer 2100, and re-quantified with the KAPA Library Quantification kit. Every immunoSEQ 96-well plate was sequenced on a separate single-read 150-cycle Illumina NextSeq 550 flow cell. The study's own analysis went as follows. Because the immunoSEQ output included only junctional sequences and no quality scores, the filtering could not be the same as the filtering used for full-length reads. To assign V/J genes and CDR3, sequences were annotated using PyIR, a Python wrapper for IgBLAST v1.9, with IMGT germline references. Reads were filtered out if the reads had weak V/J assignments (E-value above 1e-6), no CDR3, stop codons, out-of-frame junctions, or ambiguous translated residues. V3J clonotypes were defined as sequences sharing an identical inferred V gene, J gene, and CDR3 amino acid sequence. Percentage overlap between repertoires was computed as shared unique clonotypes divided by the size of the smaller repertoire. Richness of each repertoire was evaluated using RTK rarefaction, the Chao1 estimator, and Recon v2.1 estimates of unobserved clonotypes. OLGA was used to compute generation probabilities for all TCRbeta clonotypes that the gDNA method yielded from a few donors. TCRdb's version of the immuneACCESS table is confined to in-frame rearrangements and falls short of the full clone set. An unresolved V gene accounts for under half of the shortfall where checked; the remainder is of unknown origin. V and J calls and clone size follow that table, whereas D and trimming were derived from the DNA. In all, the sample holds 800,000 to 950,000 clones, and approximately 97% of those were seen once. The ten most abundant clones make up about 0.21% of the sample.

Concerning this clone: Its specific antigen is unknown. Base quality data are lacking; no much larger clone is found one base away.

The V and J genes are TRBV25-1 and TRBJ2-5, and TRBD1 matches 8 of the central bases. Sequencing was carried out using naive CD8+ T cells sorted from blood. The sample's cell subset or site label, decoded: CD45RA+CCR7+. The TCR sequence derives from a young man in good health. The CDR3 in this case is CASSEGQGQETQYF. The sequence in DNA is TGTGCCAGCAGTGAAGGACAGGGACAAGAGACCCAGTACTTC.